This T cell receptor (beta chain) was captured by sequencing in a study of blood T cell repertoires in COVID-19. Study in general: Samples of COVID-19 (acute and convalescent) were obtained from the United States, Italy and Spain. T cells, B-cell-depleted T cells, or PBMCs provided the cDNA or gDNA that served as material.

As handled by the study authors: Reference gene primers were amplified, and this amplification served to estimate nucleated cell counts. Assay used: immunoSEQ multiplex PCR; TCRdb lists only in-frame clones, some missing. V, J and clone size reflect that table, while D and trimming were determined from the DNA. Of roughly 130,000 clones listed, roughly 80% are singletons. CDR1 and CDR2 (germline): SGHDT, YYEEEE. Trimming removed 4 bases at V and 6 bases at J, with 15 bases between. CDR3 length equals 14 residues. The receptor comes from a man between 50 and 59 years old with acute or convalescent COVID-19. The sample consisted of peripheral blood. This chain joins TRBV5-6 and TRBJ2-3; a weak D match, TRBD2 (5 bases). The CDR3 DNA sequence: TGTGCCAGCAGCCCCCCCCGAGGGTTGGATACGCAGTATTTT. Translation gives CASSPPRGLDTQYF.